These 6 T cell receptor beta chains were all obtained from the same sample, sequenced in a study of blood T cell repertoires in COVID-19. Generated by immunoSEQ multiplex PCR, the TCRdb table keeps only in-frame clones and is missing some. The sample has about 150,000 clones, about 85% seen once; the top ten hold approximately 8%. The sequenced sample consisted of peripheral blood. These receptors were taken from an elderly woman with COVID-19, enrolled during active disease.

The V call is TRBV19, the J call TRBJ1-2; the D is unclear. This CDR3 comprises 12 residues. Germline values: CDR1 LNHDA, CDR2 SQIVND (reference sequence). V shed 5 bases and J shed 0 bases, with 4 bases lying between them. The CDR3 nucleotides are TGTGCCAGTAGTCAGGCTAACTATGGCTACACCTTC. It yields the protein CASSQANYGYTF.

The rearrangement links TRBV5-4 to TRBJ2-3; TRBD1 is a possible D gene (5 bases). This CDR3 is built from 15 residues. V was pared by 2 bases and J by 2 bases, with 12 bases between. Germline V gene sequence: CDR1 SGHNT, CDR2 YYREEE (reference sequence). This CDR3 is CASSFFGAATDTQYF. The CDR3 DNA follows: TGTGCCAGCAGCTTTTTTGGGGCCGCCACAGATACGCAGTATTTT.

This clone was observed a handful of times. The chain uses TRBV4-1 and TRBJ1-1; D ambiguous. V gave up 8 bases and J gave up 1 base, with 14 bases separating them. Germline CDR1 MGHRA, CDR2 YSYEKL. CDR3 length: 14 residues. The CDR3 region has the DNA TGCGCCAGCCAGATCCGACGCGGGAACACTGAAGCTTTCTTT. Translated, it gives CASQIRRGNTEAFF.

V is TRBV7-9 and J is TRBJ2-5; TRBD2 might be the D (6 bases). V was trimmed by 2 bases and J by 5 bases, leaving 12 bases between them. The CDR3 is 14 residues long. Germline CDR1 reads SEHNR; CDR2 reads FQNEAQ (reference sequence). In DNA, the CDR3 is TGTGCCAGCAGCTTAACGGGGGATCTCGAGACCCAGTACTTC. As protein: CASSLTGDLETQYF.

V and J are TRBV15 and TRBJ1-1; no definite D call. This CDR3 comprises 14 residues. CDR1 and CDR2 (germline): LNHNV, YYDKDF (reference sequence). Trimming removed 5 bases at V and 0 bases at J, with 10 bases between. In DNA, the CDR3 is TGTGCCACCAGCGTGGCGGCGATGAACACTGAAGCTTTCTTT. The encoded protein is CATSVAAMNTEAFF.

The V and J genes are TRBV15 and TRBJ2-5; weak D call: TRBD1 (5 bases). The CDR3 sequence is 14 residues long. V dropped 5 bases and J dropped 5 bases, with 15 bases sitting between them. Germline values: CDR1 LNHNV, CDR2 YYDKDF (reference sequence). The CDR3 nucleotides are TGTGCCACCAGCCTGACGGCGAAGGGGGAGACCCAGTACTTC. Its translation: CATSLTAKGETQYF.